These 29 T cell receptor beta chains share one sample of origin, sequenced in a study of HIV-infected patients and healthy controls. cDNA was made from roughly 470 ng RNA using alpha and beta constant primers. Each of the alpha and beta chains got its own library through chain-specific third strand synthesis with indices. From the 5' RACE reads, TCRdb called clonotypes with MiXCR, one entry per CDR3 protein. This table has about 16,000 distinct CDR3 sequences, roughly a tenth appearing once. All unsorted peripheral T cells were captured because whole blood was used without fractionation. The sequenced sample was blood. Every receptor here comes from an adult in good health.

This clonotype was detected a few times. The chain joins TRBV20-1 to TRBJ2-1; possible D gene TRBD2, 6 bases. Germline loops: CDR1 DFQATT, CDR2 SNEGSKA (reference sequence). The CDR3 has 17 amino acids. V was shortened by 6 bases and J by 0 bases, with 21 bases between the two germline ends. The CDR3 region has the DNA TGCAGTGCCCCGAGCGGAGGGGAAGTCCCCTCCTACAATGAGCAGTTCTTC. It translates to CSAPSGGEVPSYNEQFF.

This clonotype was detected ten times or more. V and J are TRBV6-1 and TRBJ2-7; TRBD2 matches 8 bases. Per the germline V gene, CDR1 is MNHNS and CDR2 is SASEGT. The J segment lost 0 bases and the V segment lost 4 bases, leaving 8 bases of the junction unmatched. The CDR3 is made up of 16 amino acids. CDR3 region: CASSAWGSGVSYEQYF. CDR3 coding DNA: TGTGCCAGCAGTGCCTGGGGTAGCGGGGTCTCCTACGAGCAGTACTTC.

This clonotype was recorded many times. This chain links TRBV19 with TRBJ2-3; D not certain. Deletions cut 2 bases from V and 2 bases from J, with 8 bases between. Looked up from germline, CDR1 is LNHDA and CDR2 is SQIVND (reference sequence). The CDR3 has 14 residues. CDR3 nucleotide sequence: TGTGCCAGTAGTATAAGGGCGCACACAGATACGCAGTATTTT. Translating it yields CASSIRAHTDTQYF.

This clonotype was detected ten times or more. This chain joins TRBV7-9 and TRBJ1-2; D gene uncertain. The V end lost 6 bases, the J end lost 6 bases, and 14 bases lay between the germline ends. The V gene's germline CDR1 is SEHNR and CDR2 FQNEAQ (reference sequence). This CDR3 comprises 13 residues. The chain's CDR3 is CASSPDTVDGYTF. CDR3 nucleotides: TGTGCCAGCAGTCCCGACACGGTCGATGGCTACACCTTC. Full variable domain (missing parts from reference TRBV7-9 and TRBJ1-2): DTGVSQNPRHKITKRGQNVTFRCDPISEHNRLYWYRQTLGQGPEFLTYFQNEAQLEKSRLLSDRFSAERPKGSFSTLEIQRTEQGDSAMYLCASSPDTVDGYTFGSGTRLTVV.

In its sample, this clonotype was seen a few times. V gene TRBV7-2 combines with J gene TRBJ2-1; D gene unclear. The CDR3 extends over 12 amino acids. Trimming took 3 bases from V and 7 from J, leaving 7 bases between them. Germline V gene lookup returns CDR1 SGHTA and CDR2 FQGNSA. In DNA form, the CDR3 reads TGTGCCAGCAGCTTGTATAAAAATGAGCAGTTCTTC. As protein: CASSLYKNEQFF. The variable domain in full, with the rest retrieved from reference TRBV7-2 and TRBJ2-1, is GAGVSQSPSNKVTEKGKDVELRCDPISGHTALYWYRQSLGQGLEFLIYFQGNSAPDKSGLPSDRFSAERTGGSVSTLTIQRTQQEDSAVYLCASSLYKNEQFFGPGTRLTVL.

This clonotype was counted at least ten times. V usage is TRBV24-1 and J usage is TRBJ2-1, with D hard to call. Trimming pared 4 bases from V and 6 bases from J, leaving 3 bases between. CDR3 length equals 11 residues. Germline loops: CDR1 KGHDR, CDR2 SFDVKD. CDR3 in amino acids: CATSDSNEQFF. CDR3 in DNA: TGTGCCACCAGTGACTCCAATGAGCAGTTCTTC.

This clonotype was observed many times. CDR3 nucleotides: TGTGCCAGCAGTTACTCGGGACTAGCGGGAGGAGATACGCAGTATTTT. It yields the protein CASSYSGLAGGDTQYF. The chain employs TRBV6-5 and TRBJ2-3, with 15 bases identical to TRBD2. This CDR3 spans 16 amino acids. The junction had 0 bases not matched to a gene; V was cut back by 0 bases and J by 5 bases. Germline V gene sequence: CDR1 MNHEY, CDR2 SVGAGI.

This clonotype has a count of ten or more. The chain has TRBV18 and TRBJ1-2; tentative D call: TRBD1 (5 bases). V lost 3 bases, J lost 2 bases, and 7 bases lay in between. The CDR3 has 13 amino acids. The germline CDR1 and CDR2 sequences are KGHSH and LQKENI. The CDR3 DNA is TGTGCCAGCTCACCGACAGACAACTATGGCTACACCTTC. It translates to CASSPTDNYGYTF.

This clonotype has ten or more counts. The chain's CDR3 is CASSPSWGNTEAFF. CDR3 nucleotide sequence: TGTGCCAGCAGCCCCTCGTGGGGGAACACTGAAGCTTTCTTT. The rearrangement uses TRBV11-2 and TRBJ1-1; D remains unclear. With 5 bases removed from V and 1 base from J, the gap between germline ends came to 11 bases. CDR3 size: 14 residues. The germline V gene encodes CDR1 SGHAT and CDR2 FQNNGV.

The chain joins TRBV5-6 to TRBJ2-2; no definite D call. The CDR3 contains 12 residues. The germline V gene has CDR1 SGHDT and CDR2 YYEEEE. Trimming pared 1 base from V and 6 bases from J, leaving 4 bases between. CDR3 DNA: TGTGCCAGCAGCTTGTCAGCCGGGGAGCTGTTTTTT. It is translated as CASSLSAGELFF.

This clonotype occurred many times. The genes are TRBV11-3 and TRBJ2-1; possibly TRBD2 for D (5 bases). The germline CDR1 and CDR2 sequences are SGHNT and YENEEA. V was shortened by 5 bases and J by 2 bases, with 16 bases between the two germline ends. The CDR3 runs 16 residues. The CDR3 protein is CASSAPSMRAYNEQFF. Here the CDR3 DNA reads TGTGCCAGCAGCGCCCCTTCAATGCGGGCCTACAATGAGCAGTTCTTC.

This clonotype was picked up many times. V usage is TRBV18 and J usage is TRBJ2-3, with 10 bases lining up with TRBD2. CDR3 length equals 16 residues. The trim removed 1 base at V and 8 bases at J, leaving 9 bases unmatched. Germline V lookup: CDR1 KGHSH, CDR2 LQKENI. CDR3 amino acids: CASSPQASGSAGTQYF. The CDR3 DNA reads as TGTGCCAGCTCACCACAAGCTAGCGGGAGTGCGGGTACGCAGTATTTT.

Sample share makes this clonotype medium-sized (0.01 to 0.1%). This chain connects TRBV28 to TRBJ2-7, with a tentative D call TRBD2 (6 bases). The CDR3 runs to 14 residues. Germline CDR1 MDHEN, CDR2 SYDVKM. V was trimmed by 6 bases and J by 3 bases, leaving 15 bases between them. CDR3 region: CASSPGGSGYEQYF. The CDR3 DNA follows: TGTGCCAGCAGCCCGGGTGGTAGCGGCTACGAGCAGTACTTC.

This clonotype was found many times. The chain has TRBV29-1 and TRBJ2-7, with 9 positions matching TRBD1. The germline CDR1 and CDR2 sequences are SQVTM and ANQGSEA. CDR3 size: 13 residues. J gave up 3 bases and V 4 bases, and 4 bases lay outside the gene matches. The CDR3 sequence is CSVGDRGNYEQYF. The CDR3 coding sequence is TGCAGCGTTGGAGACAGGGGGAACTACGAGCAGTACTTC.

This clonotype was counted only a few times. The CDR3 DNA reads as TGTGCCAGCTCCCCGGGGGAGAACACTGAAGCTTTCTTT. Translation: CASSPGENTEAFF. This chain links TRBV18 with TRBJ1-1; TRBD1 might be the D (5 bases). Deletions cut 6 bases from V and 1 base from J, with 9 bases between. CDR3 length: 13 amino acids. Germline CDR1 KGHSH, CDR2 LQKENI.

This clonotype was recorded at least ten times. The chain recombines TRBV5-1 with TRBJ2-3, with D perhaps matching TRBD2 (5 bases). Germline assignment: CDR1 SGHRS and CDR2 YFSETQ. CDR3 length equals 13 residues. V lost 8 bases and J 0 bases, leaving 10 bases between the germline ends. CDR3: CASGSPSTDTQYF. In DNA, the CDR3 is TGCGCCAGTGGGAGTCCTAGCACAGATACGCAGTATTTT.

This clonotype appeared many times. The gene calls are TRBV9 and TRBJ2-7; D is undetermined. This CDR3 is built from 15 residues. CDR1 is SGDLS, CDR2 YYNGEE, per germline. V shed 2 bases and J shed 7 bases, with 19 bases lying between them. In nucleotides, the CDR3 is TGTGCCAGCAGCGTGGAAGTCGTAGGGTACGTGGAGCAGTACTTC. The encoded protein is CASSVEVVGYVEQYF. Combining the CDR3 with reference TRBV9 and TRBJ2-7 gives the whole variable domain DSGVTQTPKHLITATGQRVTLRCSPRSGDLSVYWYQQSLDQGLQFLIQYYNGEERAKGNILERFSAQQFPDLHSELNLSSLELGDSALYFCASSVEVVGYVEQYFGPGTRLTVT.

This chain uses TRBV12-3 or TRBV12-4 with TRBJ2-1; D not resolved. V was cut by 5 bases and J by 6 bases, with 11 bases left in between. CDR3 length equals 13 residues. CDR3 bases: TGTGCCAGCAGTCAGAGTTTCACCAATGAGCAGTTCTTC. This gives the protein CASSQSFTNEQFF.

This clonotype was seen ten or more times. The chain is built from TRBV5-4 and TRBJ1-5, with D possibly matching TRBD1 (5 bases). This CDR3 spans 13 amino acids. The germline V and J ends were trimmed by 0 bases and 7 bases, with 8 bases remaining between them. Germline V CDR1 and CDR2: SGHNT, YYREEE (reference sequence). This CDR3 reads CASSLEGEQPQHF. In DNA form, the CDR3 reads TGTGCCAGCAGCTTGGAAGGGGAACAGCCCCAGCATTTT.

The CDR3 coding sequence is TGCAGCGTTGCGACAGGCACCGGGGAGCTGTTTTTT. It yields the protein CSVATGTGELFF. This rearrangement joins TRBV29-1 to TRBJ2-2; a possible D gene is TRBD1 (6 bases). Germline CDR1 reads SQVTM; CDR2 reads ANQGSEA. The CDR3 is 12 amino acids. The V and J ends lost 4 bases and 4 bases respectively, with 7 bases between them.

By share, this clonotype counts as medium-sized. The CDR3, as DNA: TGCGCCAGCAGACAGAACACAGATACGCAGTATTTT. Translated, it gives CASRQNTDTQYF. The chain has TRBV5-1 and TRBJ2-3; D call uncertain. The V end was cut by 5 bases, the J end by 2 bases, with 6 bases between. The CDR3 has 12 amino acids. CDR1 and CDR2 from the germline V gene are SGHRS and YFSETQ.

This clonotype was counted many times. The genes are TRBV2 and TRBJ2-3; 7 positions match TRBD2. This CDR3 has 17 amino acids. Germline V gene lookup returns CDR1 SNHLY and CDR2 FYNNEI. The V gene end was trimmed by 0 bases and the J gene end by 1 base; junction bases not matched to a gene: 7. As DNA, the CDR3 is TGTGCCAGCAGTGAAGCGCGGCGGGCGGGGGGCACAGATACGCAGTATTTT. Translating gives CASSEARRAGGTDTQYF.

This clonotype occurred many times. The chain joins TRBV29-1 to TRBJ2-3; 9 bases are shared with TRBD1. Germline V gives CDR1 SQVTM, CDR2 ANQGSEA. The CDR3 sequence is 16 residues long. The J segment lost 2 bases and the V segment lost 1 base, leaving 7 bases of the junction unmatched. CDR3 in DNA: TGCAGCGTTGAAGTCTGGGGGACAGGGTTCACAGATACGCAGTATTTT. It specifies CSVEVWGTGFTDTQYF.

At least ten counts were recorded for this clonotype. The V and J genes are TRBV28 and TRBJ2-3; TRBD2 agrees at 12 bases. There are 17 residues in the CDR3. The germline CDR1 and CDR2 sequences are MDHEN and SYDVKM. Trimming took 5 bases from V and 0 from J; bases not matched to a gene: 6. CDR3 bases: TGTGCCAGCAGTCAGGGGGGGACTAGCGGGAGCACAGATACGCAGTATTTT. Amino acids: CASSQGGTSGSTDTQYF.

The table lists this clonotype with many counts. This sequence joins TRBV12-3 or TRBV12-4 and TRBJ1-1, with D possibly matching TRBD1 (5 bases). The V end lost 8 bases, the J end lost 4 bases, and 14 bases lay between the germline ends. This CDR3 spans 13 amino acids. CDR3 residues: CASSRVEVTEAFF. The CDR3 nucleotides read TGTGCCAGCTCCAGGGTCGAGGTCACTGAAGCTTTCTTT.

This clonotype was found once. This rearrangement joins TRBV19 to TRBJ2-5; tentatively, D is TRBD2 (6 bases). This CDR3 region has 14 residues. With 6 bases removed from V and 0 bases from J, the gap between germline ends came to 11 bases. Germline V gene data show CDR1 as LNHDA and CDR2 as SQIVND (reference sequence). The CDR3 nucleotides are TGTGCCAGTAGGTCTGCGGGATACCAAGAGACCCAGTACTTC. Protein sequence: CASRSAGYQETQYF.

This clonotype was seen ten or more times. The V and J genes are TRBV20-1 and TRBJ2-3, with a possible D match to TRBD2 (5 bases). Germline CDR1 reads DFQATT; CDR2 reads SNEGSKA (reference sequence). The CDR3 totals 11 residues. V was pared by 8 bases and J by 4 bases, with 10 bases between. The CDR3 sequence: CSLRGPDTQYF. CDR3 nucleotide sequence: TGCAGTCTAAGAGGGCCAGATACGCAGTATTTT.

In this sample, this clonotype is medium-sized (0.01 to 0.1%). This chain joins TRBV11-2 and TRBJ2-5, with a possible D match to TRBD1 (7 bases). Germline assignment: CDR1 SGHAT and CDR2 FQNNGV. The V and J ends lost 1 base and 4 bases respectively, with 13 bases between them. CDR3 size: 15 residues. CDR3 loop: CASSLGRGLRETQYF. DNA for the CDR3: TGTGCCAGCAGCTTAGGGAGGGGGCTGCGAGAGACCCAGTACTTC.

This clonotype was counted many times. This chain uses TRBV5-4 with TRBJ2-3; TRBD2 matches at 12 bases. V was pared by 3 bases and J by 8 bases, with 4 bases of the junction left unmatched. The length of the CDR3 is 14 residues. Germline lookup yields CDR1 SGHNT and CDR2 YYREEE (reference sequence). The CDR3: CASSSGTSGFTQYF. CDR3 in DNA: TGTGCCAGCAGCTCCGGGACTAGCGGGTTTACGCAGTATTTT. Using reference TRBV5-4 and TRBJ2-3 for the parts outside the CDR3, the full variable domain is ETGVTQSPTHLIKTRGQQVTLRCSSQSGHNTVSWYQQALGQGPQFIFQYYREEENGRGNFPPRFSGLQFPNYSSELNVNALELDDSALYLCASSSGTSGFTQYFGPGTRLTVL.